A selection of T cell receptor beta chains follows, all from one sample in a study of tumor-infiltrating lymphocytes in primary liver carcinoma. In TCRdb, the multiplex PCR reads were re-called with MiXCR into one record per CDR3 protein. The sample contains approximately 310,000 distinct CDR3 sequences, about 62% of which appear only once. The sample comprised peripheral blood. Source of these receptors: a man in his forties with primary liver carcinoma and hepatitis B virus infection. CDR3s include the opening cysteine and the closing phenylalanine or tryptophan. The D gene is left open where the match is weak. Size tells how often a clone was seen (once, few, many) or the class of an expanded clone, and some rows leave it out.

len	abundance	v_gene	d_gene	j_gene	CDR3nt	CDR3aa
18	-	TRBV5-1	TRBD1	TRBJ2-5	TGCGCCAGCAGCTTGGTTTCTATTAGCACAGGGGCTGGGGAGACCCAGTACTTC	CASSLVSISTGAGETQYF
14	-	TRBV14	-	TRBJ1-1	TGTGCCAGCAGCCGCCTGCCAGGTACTACTGAAGCTTTCTTT	CASSRLPGTTEAFF
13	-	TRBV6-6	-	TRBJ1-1	TGTGCCATAGGGGAGGGGTGGAACACTGAAGCTTCCTTT	CAIGEGWNTEASF
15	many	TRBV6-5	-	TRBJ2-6	TGTGCCAGCAGTTCCGGGACACCTGGGGCCAACGTCCTGACTTTC	CASSSGTPGANVLTF
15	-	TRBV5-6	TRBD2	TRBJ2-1	TGTGCCAGCAGAACAGGACTAGCGGGAAGTGATGAGCAGTTCTTC	CASRTGLAGSDEQFF
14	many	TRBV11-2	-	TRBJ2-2	TGTGCCAGCAGCTTTCGCTCAGGCACCGGGGAGCTGTTTTTT	CASSFRSGTGELFF
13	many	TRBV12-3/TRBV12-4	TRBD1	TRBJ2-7	TGTGCCAGCAGTGGGGACAGTCCCTACGAGCAGTACTTC	CASSGDSPYEQYF
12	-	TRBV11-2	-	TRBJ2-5	TGTGCCAGCAGCCCACATGAAGAGGCCCAGTACTTC	CASSPHEEAQYF
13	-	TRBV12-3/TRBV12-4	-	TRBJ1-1	TGTGCCAGCAGTTTCACCGGAATCACTGAAGCTTCCTTT	CASSFTGITEASF
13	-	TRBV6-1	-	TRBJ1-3	TGTGCCCTCCGGGGAGACTCTGGAAACACCATATATTTT	CALRGDSGNTIYF
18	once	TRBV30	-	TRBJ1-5	TGTGCCTGGGGTGCCCCAGCCCCTGTATTCTCCAGCAATCAGCCCCAGCATTTT	CAWGAPAPVFSSNQPQHF
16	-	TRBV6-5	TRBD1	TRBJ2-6	TGTGCCACCGACAGGGGTTTAAGCTCTGGGGCCAACGTCCTGACTTTC	CATDRGLSSGANVLTF
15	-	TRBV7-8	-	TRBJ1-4	TGTGCCAGCAGCTCCTACGGAACAACTAATGAAAAACTGTTTTTT	CASSSYGTTNEKLFF
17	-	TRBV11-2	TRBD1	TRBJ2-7	TGTGCCAGTAGCATTTACCGACAGGGAAAATTGGGCTACGATCAGTACTTC	CASSIYRQGKLGYDQYF
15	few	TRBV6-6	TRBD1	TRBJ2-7	TGTGCCAGTACCGCCCCGGGACAGGGGAGATACGAGCAGTACTTC	CASTAPGQGRYEQYF
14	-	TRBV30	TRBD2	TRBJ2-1	TGTGCCTGGAGCGGCGGGAGCTCCTACAATGAGCAGTTCTTC	CAWSGGSSYNEQFF
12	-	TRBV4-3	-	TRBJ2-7	TGCGTCAGCGCCGGATGGTCGGGAGAGCAGTACTTC	CVSAGWSGEQYF
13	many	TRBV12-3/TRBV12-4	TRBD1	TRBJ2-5	TGTGCCAGCACCCCGACAGGGAAGGAGACCCAGTACTTC	CASTPTGKETQYF
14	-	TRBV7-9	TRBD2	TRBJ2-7	TGTGCCATCAGCGGGGTGGTCCCTCCCTACGAGCAGTACTTC	CAISGVVPPYEQYF
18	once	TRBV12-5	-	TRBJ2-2	TGTGCTAGTGGTTTTCTCTCGCCCAGTAACGCGAACACCGGGGAGCTGTTTTTT	CASGFLSPSNANTGELFF